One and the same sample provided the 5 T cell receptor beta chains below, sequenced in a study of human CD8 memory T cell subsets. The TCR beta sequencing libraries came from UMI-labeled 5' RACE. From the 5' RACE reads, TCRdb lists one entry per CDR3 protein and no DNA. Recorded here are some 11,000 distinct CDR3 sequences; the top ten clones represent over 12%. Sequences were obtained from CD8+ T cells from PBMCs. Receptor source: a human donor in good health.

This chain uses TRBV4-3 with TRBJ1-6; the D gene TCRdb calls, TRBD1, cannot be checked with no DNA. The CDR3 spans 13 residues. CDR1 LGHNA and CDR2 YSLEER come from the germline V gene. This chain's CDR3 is CASGQGENSPLHF.

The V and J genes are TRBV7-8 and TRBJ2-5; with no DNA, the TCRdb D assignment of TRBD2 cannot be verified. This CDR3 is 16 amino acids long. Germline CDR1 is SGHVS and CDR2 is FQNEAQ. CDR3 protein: CASSFNPWTYQETQYF.

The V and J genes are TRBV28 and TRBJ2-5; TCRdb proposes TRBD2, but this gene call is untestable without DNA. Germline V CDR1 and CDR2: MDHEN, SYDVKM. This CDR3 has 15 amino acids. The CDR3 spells CASSLSTSGLETQYF. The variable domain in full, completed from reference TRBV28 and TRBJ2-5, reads DVKVTQSSRYLVKRTGEKVFLECVQDMDHENMFWYRQDPGLGLRLIYFSYDVKMKEKGDIPEGYSVSREKKERFSLILESASTNQTSMYLCASSLSTSGLETQYFGPGTRLLVL.

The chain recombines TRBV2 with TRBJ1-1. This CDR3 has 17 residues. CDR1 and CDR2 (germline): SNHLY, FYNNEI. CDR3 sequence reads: CASSEAPGALQHTEAFF. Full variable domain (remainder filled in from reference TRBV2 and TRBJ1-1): EPEVTQTPSHQVTQMGQEVILRCVPISNHLYFYWYRQILGQKVEFLVSFYNNEISEKSEIFDDQFSVERPDGSNFTLKIRSTKLEDSAMYFCASSEAPGALQHTEAFFGQGTRLTVV.

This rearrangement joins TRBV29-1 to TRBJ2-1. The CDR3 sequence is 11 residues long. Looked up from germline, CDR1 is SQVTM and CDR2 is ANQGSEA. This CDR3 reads CSVDSVHEQFF.